This T cell receptor (beta chain) stems from a study of regulatory T cells in long-lasting Graves disease (dated by TCRdb to the early 2020s). About the study as a whole: Patients with newly diagnosed Graves' disease had been on antithyroid drugs for under 3 months. A total of around 35 samples were covered by TCR sequencing, comprising around 13 persistent and roughly 20 newly diagnosed Graves' disease patients. Persistent Graves' disease patients were compared with newly diagnosed Graves' disease patients by peripheral blood TCR sequencing and RNA sequencing. The study was conducted in China and was registered as a clinical trial. General findings and caveats noted by the study authors: Compared with newly diagnosed patients, persistent Graves' disease patients had lower TCR Shannon entropy and fewer highly expanded clones, which suggests clonal expansion. Only the TCR beta chain was sequenced and analyzed. The authors acknowledged the small sample size as a limitation that may reduce accuracy. TRBV28, TRBJ1-2 and TRBJ2-5 were preferentially used in persistent disease, while TRBV20-1 and TRBJ2-1 were favored in newly diagnosed disease. The study examined only peripheral blood because the primary lesion, thyroid tissue, could not be accessed. Patients with persistent disease shared more public clonotypes (around 2,700) than newly diagnosed patients did (around 930).

Receptors were amplified or captured by multiplex PCR. Sequenced using an Illumina HiSeq 4000. iRepertoire HTBI primers and Arm-PCR amplification of CDR3 regions were used to construct TCR beta libraries. PCR products were gel purified before sequencing. The original pipeline was this. Gene usage analysis of CDR3 amino acid clonotypes used the 50 to 70 TRBV and some 15 TRBJ segments found across samples. COPE and FqMerger were used to merge the filtered high-quality paired reads into contigs. BLAST was used to align contigs to IMGT TRBV, TRBD and TRBJ reference genes, and CDR3 was defined according to IMGT. Any clonotype with a frequency above 0.1% was counted as a highly expanded clone. Shannon entropy served as the measure of repertoire diversity, while the Gini coefficient captured V-J evenness. A clonotype was considered public if more than one individual shared it. TCRdb reprocessed the public reads (quality trimming at Q25 with fastp, clone calling with MiXCR) and kept in-frame beta chains. Every entry covers one CDR3 protein and lists the most common genes and DNA from its rows. The V and J calls were not made by the authors but by TCRdb's processing. Across this sample there are 400,000 to 500,000 distinct CDR3 sequences, with about 17% seen only once. About 10% of the sample rests with the top ten.

This sample's time point label indicates: newly diagnosed GD, antithyroid drugs for less than 3 months. For both TCR sequencing and RNA sequencing, RNA was extracted from PBMCs in TRIzol. The diagnosis of Graves' disease was made according to American Thyroid Association guidelines. Patients for the study were recruited at an endocrinology department in Xi'an, China. Each patient gave about 9.1 milliliters of peripheral blood, collected in an EDTA anticoagulant tube. PBMCs were isolated by Ficoll Paque Plus density gradient separation without further T cell sorting. RNA quality was checked with an Agilent 2100 Bioanalyzer and agarose gel, and concentration with a NanoDrop 2000. This clonotype was seen at least ten times. The antigen it binds to is not known. No clone much larger than this one lies a single base away; base qualities are absent. CDR1 and CDR2 are drawn from the germline V gene: SQVTM, ANQGSEA. The junction shows trimming of 3 bases on V and 5 bases on J, plus 19 bases between the germline ends. Its CDR3 holds 16 amino acids, cysteine through phenylalanine. The CDR3 DNA has 48 bases and is translated from base 1.

Another study also made use of these data, one on T cells in Graves' hyperthyroidism and ophthalmopathy. The second study, in turn, reports: Stable Graves' hyperthyroidism was defined as no progression to ophthalmopathy during 18 months of follow-up. Hyperthyroidism patients were newly diagnosed, with disease duration under 2 months, and aged 18 to 65 years. Exclusion was applied to patients with uncontrolled infections, other autoimmune diseases, pregnancy or lactation. Diagnoses were based on clinical symptoms, serum thyroxine and TRAb, thyroid ultrasound and orbital computed tomography. A first-round RT-PCR of the TCR CDR3 used the HTBI primer set with the Qiagen OneStep RT-PCR kit. Blood samples also contained most of the expanded thyroid clonotypes (frequency above 0.001), which suggests that blood repertoires may reflect thyroid immune responses. In cross-validation, a model built on a 13 V-J signature told ophthalmopathy apart from stable hyperthyroidism with roughly 87% sensitivity and 81% to 82% specificity, and in testing the same model reached 80%/75%. In validation, the model predicted progression to ophthalmopathy a median of about 6 months before onset, with roughly 70% sensitivity and 72.22% specificity. To identify distinguishing TCR V-J signatures, a discovery cohort of about 95 patients was used, comprising 43 with Graves' ophthalmopathy and under 60 with stable Graves' hyperthyroidism. An independent validation cohort of fewer than 20 hyperthyroidism patients and 17 patients who later progressed to ophthalmopathy tested prospective prediction of ophthalmopathy. For training and testing, the 95 to 100 patients in the discovery cohort were randomly divided in a 7:3 ratio. The study also compared thyroid tissue and blood T-cell repertoires from 5 to 7 Graves' hyperthyroidism patients. After sampling, hyperthyroidism patients received methimazole starting at 30 mg daily, and ophthalmopathy patients received high-dose intravenous methylprednisolone. Libraries were constructed in a second round of multiplex PCR, after which size selection and purification were performed. Libraries were sequenced paired-end with 100 bp reads on an Illumina HiSeq2000. Raw data were processed with SOAPnuke, discarding reads with adapters, uncalled bases, mean Phred below 15, or no exact constant-primer or identifier match. High-quality paired reads were merged with COPE v1.2.5, and unique nucleotide sequences were defined as clonotypes. MiTCR v1.1 was used to align the clonotypes against IMGT TRBV, TRBD and TRBJ reference segments. The analysis was restricted to V-J combinations with a frequency above 0.0001, which together covered about 99% of the repertoires. The TCS score was defined as the ratio of F50 (clonal expansion) to E x V (chaos), calculated using BLOSUM62-based TCRdist between CDR3 peptides within each V-J. Welch's t-statistics and random forest reduced around 510 V-J features to 10 to 15, which were used in a naive Bayes classifier (R e1071). Sample size was not statistically predetermined, and blinding of investigators to group allocation was not performed. TCR Vbeta CDR3 sequencing of approximately 140 peripheral blood samples (roughly 41 ophthalmopathy, about 75 hyperthyroidism and some 17 progressor patients) is reported in the paper.

Sequencing used peripheral blood mononuclear cells (PBMCs), obtained at new diagnosis, from a patient treated with antithyroid drugs. This TCR was recovered from a woman aged 30 to 39 with Graves disease. Donor details come from another sample of the same person, matched by shared clones. The chain is made from TRBV29-1 and TRBJ2-2; TRBD1 is a weak D gene call, 6 bases matching. The CDR3 protein: CSVDLVGRGGTGELFF. The bases are TGCAGCGTTGATCTCGTTGGCAGGGGCGGAACCGGGGAGCTGTTTTTT.